This TCR beta chain was found in a study of cytomegalovirus exposure and HLA in healthy donors. Overall study context: HLA-typed donors were the source of 83 million or so unique TCRs held in an early data release.

13 Jbeta primers and 60 Vbeta primers were used for the PCR. Profiled with immunoSEQ multiplex PCR; TCRdb holds only in-frame clones, not every one. The sample gives some 190,000 clones, 82% of which show up once; more than 1.5% is in the top ten. V was pared by 3 bases and J by 4 bases, with 13 bases between. Germline CDR1 reads LNHDA; CDR2 reads SQIVND (reference sequence). The CDR3 is 15 amino acids. Of note for this clone: Its antigen is currently unknown.

General study findings and limits: Some V segments, including TRBV6-2 and TRBV6-3, were excluded as indistinguishable.

This TCR came from a man aged 35 to 55 in good health and CMV-seronegative. The chain carries TRBV19 and TRBJ1-5, with a tentative D call TRBD1 (5 bases). What was sequenced was PBMCs. The CDR3 DNA is TGTGCCAGTAGTATTTTCTGGGGGGGGAATCAGCCCCAGCATTTT. Encoded protein: CASSIFWGGNQPQHF.